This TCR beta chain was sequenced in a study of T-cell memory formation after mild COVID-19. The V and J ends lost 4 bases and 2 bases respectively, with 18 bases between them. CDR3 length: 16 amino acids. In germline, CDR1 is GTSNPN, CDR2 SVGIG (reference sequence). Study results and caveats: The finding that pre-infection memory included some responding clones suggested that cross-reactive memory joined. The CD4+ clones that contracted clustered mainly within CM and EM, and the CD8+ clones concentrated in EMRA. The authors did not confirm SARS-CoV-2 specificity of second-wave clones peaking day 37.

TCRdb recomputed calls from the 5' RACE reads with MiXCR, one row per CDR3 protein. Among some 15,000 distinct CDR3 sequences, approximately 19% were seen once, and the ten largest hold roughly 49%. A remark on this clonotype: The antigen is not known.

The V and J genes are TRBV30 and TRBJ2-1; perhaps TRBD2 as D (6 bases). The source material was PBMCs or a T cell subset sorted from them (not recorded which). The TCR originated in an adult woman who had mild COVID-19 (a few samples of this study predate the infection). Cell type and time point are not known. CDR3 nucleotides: TGTGCCTGGATGAACGGGGGACGGAAAGCCTACAATGAGCAGTTCTTC. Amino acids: CAWMNGGRKAYNEQFF.